The T cell receptor beta chain described here comes from a study of T cell responses to AZD1222 COVID-19 vaccine. Only in-frame clones appear in the TCRdb table, and some are missing; sequencing was by immunoSEQ multiplex PCR. The sample consists of around 270,000 clones, roughly 93% of them appearing once. The CDR3 contains 14 residues. V lost 0 bases and J lost 9, with 10 bases in between. The V gene's germline CDR1 is SGDLS and CDR2 YYNGEE. The source of this sequence is an adult who received the AZD1222 COVID-19 vaccine. The genes are TRBV9 and TRBJ1-6, with D tentatively TRBD1 (5 bases). Sequenced here: peripheral blood, sampled 28 days after the second AZD1222 dose. DNA of the CDR3: TGTGCCAGCAGCGTAGCCAGGGATGGTTCACCCCTCCACTTT. The encoded protein is CASSVARDGSPLHF.